These T cell receptor beta chains were read from a single sample in a study of somatic mutations in cytotoxic T cells in rheumatoid arthritis. Sequencing was performed with immunoSEQ multiplex PCR; in TCRdb, only in-frame clones are kept and a portion is missing. The table lists roughly 4,700 clones, 60% to 85% of them singletons. The specimen sequenced was CD8+ T cells sorted from blood. The source is a man aged 65-85 years with rheumatoid arthritis. The CDR3 runs from the conserved cysteine through the conserved F or W. Each record gives: D gene, clone size, J gene, V gene, CDR3 DNA, CDR3 protein. D genes are given only for firm matches. The size of a clone is reported for some rows only, either as once, few or many, or as a class for expanded clones.

NA,once,TRBJ1-6,TRBV27,TGTGCCAGCAGTTCGGCATCGGGAGGACGGGGTAATTCACCCCTCCACTTT,CASSSASGGRGNSPLHF
TRBD1,NA,TRBJ1-2,TRBV13,TGTGCCAGCAGCGTTAGGGGCCTATCAGGGGGCTGGTATGGCTACACCTTC,CASSVRGLSGGWYGYTF
NA,NA,TRBJ2-7,TRBV4-2,TGTGCCAGCAGCCTAGAGGGGGGGGGTGCCTACGAGCAGTACTTC,CASSLEGGGAYEQYF
TRBD2,NA,TRBJ2-5,TRBV27,TGTGCCAGCAGTTCAGCGGGAGTGGGAGAGACCCAGTACTTC,CASSSAGVGETQYF
NA,NA,TRBJ1-2,TRBV12-5,TGTGCTAGTGGTTTGGCGACGGGACTTTCCAACTATGGCTACACCTTC,CASGLATGLSNYGYTF
NA,NA,TRBJ1-5,TRBV7-9,TGTGCCACATCGGACAGCGGCAATCAGCCCCAGCATTTT,CATSDSGNQPQHF
NA,NA,TRBJ1-5,TRBV29-1,TGCAGCGTTGGGGCAGGGAATCAGCCCCAGCATTTT,CSVGAGNQPQHF
TRBD1,few,TRBJ2-1,TRBV2,TGTGCCAGCAGTGAGCCCCCGGGACAGGGGGAGTACAATGAGCAGTTCTTC,CASSEPPGQGEYNEQFF
NA,once,TRBJ2-7,TRBV6-5,TGTGCCAGCAGCCAGGACTCGACCTACGAGCAGTACTTC,CASSQDSTYEQYF
TRBD2,NA,TRBJ2-1,TRBV9,TGTGCCAGCAGCGTAGGGAGGGGGACTAGCGGGAGTGATGAGCAGTTCTTC,CASSVGRGTSGSDEQFF
NA,once,TRBJ1-4,TRBV6-1,TGTGCCAGCATTCGAGACGACAGCCTTAATGAAAAACTGTTTTTT,CASIRDDSLNEKLFF
TRBD1,NA,TRBJ2-7,TRBV27,TGTGCCAGCAGTTTCAACAGGGGCTACGAGCAGTACTTC,CASSFNRGYEQYF
NA,NA,TRBJ1-1,TRBV7-9,TGTGCCAGCAGCCCGGGGGGCACTGAAGCTTTCTTT,CASSPGGTEAFF
TRBD1,NA,TRBJ2-5,TRBV6-1,TGTGCCAGCACCTGGGGACAGGGGACTCAAGAGACCCAGTACTTC,CASTWGQGTQETQYF
TRBD1,medium-sized,TRBJ1-4,TRBV6-6,TGTGCCAGCAGTTACTCGGACAGGGCACGAAATGAAAAACTGTTTTTT,CASSYSDRARNEKLFF
NA,few,TRBJ2-7,TRBV5-1,TGCGCCAGCAGCCAGACTAGGTCGGGGGACTACGAGCAGTACTTC,CASSQTRSGDYEQYF
NA,NA,TRBJ2-7,TRBV4-1,TGCGCCAGCAGCCAAGAGCGGGGTTTGGGCGAGCAGTACTTC,CASSQERGLGEQYF
NA,few,TRBJ1-4,TRBV7-3,TGTGCCAGCAGCTTAGTGGCAGTGGATGAAAAACTGTTTTTT,CASSLVAVDEKLFF
TRBD2,once,TRBJ2-7,TRBV6-5,TGTGCCAGCAGTCCTACTAGCGGGAGCTCCTACGAGCAGTACTTC,CASSPTSGSSYEQYF
TRBD2,once,TRBJ2-2,TRBV9,TGTGCCAGCAGCGCGTACTCGGCTCTAGCGGGGAACACCGGGGAGCTGTTTTTT,CASSAYSALAGNTGELFF
TRBD1,NA,TRBJ2-1,TRBV6-5,TGTGCCAGCAGTTACGGGGACAGGGGGCGTGAGCAGTTCTTC,CASSYGDRGREQFF
NA,NA,TRBJ2-5,TRBV9,TGTGCCAGCAGCACCGAAGGGGGGGGGCAAGAGACCCAGTACTTC,CASSTEGGGQETQYF
TRBD2,NA,TRBJ2-1,TRBV9,TGTGCCAGCAGCGCCGGGACTAGCGGTCCTTGGGCCTCCTACAATGAGCAGTTCTTC,CASSAGTSGPWASYNEQFF
NA,NA,TRBJ2-3,TRBV29-1,TGCAGCGTTGACGGGAGCACTCGCACAGATACGCAGTATTTT,CSVDGSTRTDTQYF
TRBD1,NA,TRBJ2-5,TRBV28,TGTGCCAGCAGTTTATTCACCAGGGGGCTGGAGACCCAGTACTTC,CASSLFTRGLETQYF
TRBD2,NA,TRBJ2-3,TRBV19,TGTGCCAGTAGTTCCCACCTAGCGGCCGGCACAGATACGCAGTATTTT,CASSSHLAAGTDTQYF
NA,few,TRBJ2-7,TRBV28,TGTGCCAGCAATATTGCGGACGGGAGAAGCTCCTACGAGCAGTACTTC,CASNIADGRSSYEQYF
TRBD1,NA,TRBJ1-6,TRBV6-6,TGTGCCAGCAGTTACTCGCAAGGGGGCCATTCACCCCTCCACTTT,CASSYSQGGHSPLHF
NA,NA,TRBJ1-2,TRBV13,TGTGCCAGCAGCATGGACAGTCTCTATGGCTACACCTTC,CASSMDSLYGYTF
TRBD2,NA,TRBJ2-5,TRBV5-4,TGTGCCAGCAGCTTGGGACTACTAGCGGCCCAAGAGACCCAGTACTTC,CASSLGLLAAQETQYF
NA,NA,TRBJ2-7,TRBV6-5,TGTGCCAGCAATTTGCTGACAGGCTATTACTACGAGCAGTACTTC,CASNLLTGYYYEQYF
TRBD1,NA,TRBJ2-7,TRBV7-6,TGTGCCAGCAGCGTCCGGGACAGCTCCTACGAGCAGTACTTC,CASSVRDSSYEQYF
NA,NA,TRBJ1-2,TRBV9,TGTGCCAGCAGCGCCGGCCCAGCAGGAGGAAACTATGGCTACACCTTC,CASSAGPAGGNYGYTF
TRBD1,NA,TRBJ1-1,TRBV6-1,TGTGCCAGCAGCCAACCCGGGACAGGAGTCCGGGCTTTCTTT,CASSQPGTGVRAFF
NA,NA,TRBJ1-2,TRBV4-2,TGTGCCAGCAGCCAAGAATCCAGGGACATCGGCTATGGCTACACCTTC,CASSQESRDIGYGYTF
NA,NA,TRBJ1-1,TRBV2,TGTGCCAGCAGTGCGGTGGGAGGGGACACTGAAGCTTTCTTT,CASSAVGGDTEAFF
NA,few,TRBJ2-1,TRBV9,TGTGCCAGCAGCGTAGCAGACTACAATGAGCAGTTCTTC,CASSVADYNEQFF
TRBD2,NA,TRBJ2-2,TRBV30,TGTGCCTGGAGACCTAGCGGGGACACCGGGGAGCTGTTTTTT,CAWRPSGDTGELFF
NA,NA,TRBJ1-5,TRBV7-9,TGTGCCAGCAGCTTCCTCGGGCCCCAGCATTTT,CASSFLGPQHF
NA,few,TRBJ2-5,TRBV18,TGTGCCAGCTCACCACCGGCCCAATATAAAGAGACCCAGTACTTC,CASSPPAQYKETQYF